The 27 T cell receptor beta chains given below trace back to one sample, sequenced in a study of blood T cells in healthy people across ages. Through a sample-barcoded 5' primer and a J-beta primer mix, a second PCR was run for 7 to 11 cycles. TCRdb called the 5' RACE reads again in MiXCR, with one record for every CDR3 protein. The sample has hundreds of thousands of distinct CDR3 sequences, less than 25% seen once. A further study also used this sample, focusing on T cells of mothers and their children.

The sequenced sample consisted of blood. These receptors originate from a boy younger than 18 in good health.

The genes are TRBV15 and TRBJ1-2; TRBD1 matches 10 bases. The J segment lost 6 bases and the V segment lost 0 bases, leaving 1 base of the junction unmatched. The CDR3 runs 14 residues. In germline, CDR1 is LNHNV, CDR2 YYDKDF (reference sequence). CDR3 in amino acids: CATSRETGGDGYTF. CDR3 coding DNA: TGTGCCACCAGCAGAGAGACAGGGGGCGATGGCTACACCTTC.

This clonotype was counted a few times. The CDR3 coding sequence is TGTGCCAGCAGTTTATCGATGCCGGGCGCCTACGAGCAGTACTTC. This translates into CASSLSMPGAYEQYF. The chain carries TRBV27 and TRBJ2-7, with D hard to call. Trimming pared 0 bases from V and 2 bases from J, leaving 11 bases between. Germline CDR1 and CDR2: MNHEY and SMNVEV (reference sequence). The CDR3 spans 15 residues.

V usage is TRBV11-2 and J usage is TRBJ1-2; D not certain. Germline CDR1 is SGHAT and CDR2 is FQNNGV. CDR3 length equals 16 residues. V was shortened by 5 bases and J by 0 bases, with 16 bases between the two germline ends. The CDR3 DNA is TGTGCCAGCAGCCCCATCTCTAGGGCCACTAACTATGGCTACACCTTC. It codes for CASSPISRATNYGYTF.

This chain links TRBV7-3 with TRBJ2-5, with 7 bases that match TRBD1. This CDR3 spans 14 amino acids. Germline V CDR1 and CDR2: SGHTA, FQGTGA. Losses at the gene ends were 4 bases for V and 0 bases for J; bases not matched to a gene: 2. The CDR3 sequence: CASSSTGNQETQYF. CDR3 in DNA: TGTGCCAGCAGCTCGACAGGGAACCAAGAGACCCAGTACTTC.

Here the CDR3 DNA reads TGTGCCAGCAGCCATTTCACCGGGGGGGGGCCTCTAGAGACCCAGTACTTC. Translation gives CASSHFTGGGPLETQYF. The V call is TRBV7-2, the J call TRBJ2-5, with TRBD2 matching 8 bases. The length of the CDR3 is 17 residues. The V gene end was trimmed by 5 bases and the J gene end by 4 bases; junction bases not matched to a gene: 15. From germline, CDR1 is SGHTA and CDR2 FQGNSA.

The chain is built from TRBV6-2 or TRBV6-3 and TRBJ2-1, with 7 bases matching TRBD2. This CDR3 is 16 amino acids long. The germline CDR1 and CDR2 sequences are MNHEY and SVGEGT. The junction had 5 bases not matched to a gene; V was cut back by 0 bases and J by 3 bases. This CDR3 reads CASSYSTLADYNEQFF. Here the CDR3 DNA reads TGTGCCAGCAGTTACTCGACCCTAGCGGACTACAATGAGCAGTTCTTC.

The chain couples TRBV7-6 to TRBJ1-1; D gene ambiguous. The germline V and J ends were trimmed by 2 bases and 8 bases, with 18 bases remaining between them. Germline lookup yields CDR1 SGHVS and CDR2 FNYEAQ. The CDR3 consists of 15 residues. DNA for the CDR3: TGTGCCAGCAGCTTACGAGTCGAACGACGGCCCGAAGCTTTCTTT. Translated: CASSLRVERRPEAFF.

There are many counts of this clonotype. The J gene is TRBJ2-7, the V gene TRBV7-2; possibly TRBD1 for D (6 bases). The germline V gene encodes CDR1 SGHTA and CDR2 FQGNSA. This CDR3 is built from 14 residues. V gave up 5 bases and J gave up 3 bases, with 14 bases separating them. The CDR3 sequence: CASSQGHILYEQYF. In DNA form, the CDR3 reads TGTGCCAGCAGCCAGGGACACATCCTCTACGAGCAGTACTTC.

The chain combines TRBV4-2 with TRBJ2-2, with 7 bases aligning to TRBD2. V dropped 1 base and J dropped 5; count of bases not matched to a gene: 7. The CDR3 covers 16 residues. From germline, CDR1 is LGHNA and CDR2 YNFKEQ. CDR3 in amino acids: CASSQVPGLGTGELFF. The CDR3 DNA reads as TGTGCCAGCAGCCAAGTGCCAGGACTAGGAACCGGGGAGCTGTTTTTT.

The chain couples TRBV14 to TRBJ1-1; unclear D gene. Germline lookup yields CDR1 SGHDN and CDR2 FVKESK. Trimming shortened V by 7 bases and J by 6 bases, and 18 bases separated the two germline ends. This CDR3 spans 14 amino acids. The CDR3 DNA reads TGTGCCAGCACCTTATTGTACAAGGAATCTGAAGCTTTCTTT. The encoded protein is CASTLLYKESEAFF.

This clonotype was detected a few times. The chain recombines TRBV7-2 with TRBJ2-7; a weak D match, TRBD2 (5 bases). Germline V gene data show CDR1 as SGHTA and CDR2 as FQGNSA. The germline V and J ends were trimmed by 1 base and 3 bases, with 13 bases remaining between them. The CDR3 is 15 amino acids. CDR3 coding DNA: TGTGCCAGCAGCTTAGGTAGGACGGACTTCTACGAGCAGTACTTC. As protein: CASSLGRTDFYEQYF.

Only a few counts were recorded for this clonotype. V usage is TRBV7-2 and J usage is TRBJ2-3, with 9 bases lining up with TRBD1. This CDR3 region has 18 residues. Germline-derived CDR1 and CDR2 are SGHTA and FQGNSA. V was pared by 1 base and J by 6 bases, with 14 bases of the junction left unmatched. CDR3 residues: CASSLVTGQGGRWDTQYF. For the CDR3, the DNA is TGTGCCAGCAGCTTAGTAACGGGACAGGGTGGGCGCTGGGATACGCAGTATTTT.

The CDR3 sequence: CASSLEGLGWDTQYF. The CDR3 nucleotides are TGTGCCAGCAGTTTAGAGGGTTTGGGGTGGGATACGCAGTATTTT. The V call is TRBV27, the J call TRBJ2-3; D possibly corresponds to TRBD2 (5 bases). The CDR3 consists of 15 residues. Trimming removed 2 bases at V and 6 bases at J, with 15 bases between. Looked up from germline, CDR1 is MNHEY and CDR2 is SMNVEV (reference sequence).

This clonotype was seen more than once but under ten times. The rearrangement uses TRBV7-8 and TRBJ2-5; a possible D gene is TRBD2 (6 bases). The CDR3 has 18 residues. CDR1 and CDR2 (germline): SGHVS, FQNEAQ. Trimming took 7 bases from V and 3 from J, leaving 27 bases between them. The CDR3 DNA is TGTGCCAGCACGGGGGTCGAGGTGTCGGCAGAAACAAAAGAGACCCAGTACTTC. Protein: CASTGVEVSAETKETQYF.

A few counts support this clonotype. The J gene is TRBJ2-7, the V gene TRBV2; unclear D gene. V lost 3 bases, J lost 0 bases, and 6 bases lay in between. Germline assignment: CDR1 SNHLY and CDR2 FYNNEI. The CDR3 runs to 13 residues. CDR3 residues: CASSDPVSYEQYF. In nucleotides, the CDR3 is TGTGCCAGCAGTGACCCAGTCTCCTACGAGCAGTACTTC.

The rearrangement uses TRBV18 and TRBJ2-1, with TRBD1 matching 11 bases. V gave up 6 bases and J gave up 5 bases; unmatched junction bases: 27. Germline CDR1 KGHSH, CDR2 LQKENI. CDR3 size: 22 residues. Here the CDR3 DNA reads TGTGCCAGCTCGCCCGGGACAGGGGGTTTGGGACGGGGAACTAACCCGAACAATGAGCAGTTCTTC. Translating gives CASSPGTGGLGRGTNPNNEQFF.

The chain joins TRBV29-1 to TRBJ2-1; 12 positions match TRBD2. Germline values: CDR1 SQVTM, CDR2 ANQGSEA. This CDR3 spans 13 amino acids. V lost 8 bases and J lost 7; bases outside the gene matches: 6. The CDR3 spells CSSSGRAGNEQFF. CDR3 DNA sequence: TGCAGCTCTAGCGGGAGGGCCGGGAATGAGCAGTTCTTC.

The chain is built from TRBV12-3 or TRBV12-4 and TRBJ2-7, with 8 bases aligning to TRBD1. This CDR3 comprises 14 residues. V gave up 6 bases and J gave up 6 bases; unmatched junction bases: 10. CDR3 bases: TGTGCCAGCAGACCCGGACAGGGCTCTGGCGAGCAGTACTTC. Translation gives CASRPGQGSGEQYF.

This clonotype has more than one count but fewer than ten. The genes are TRBV13 and TRBJ2-4, with TRBD2 identical over 9 bases. The CDR3 loop spans 17 amino acids. From germline, CDR1 is PRHDT and CDR2 FYEKMQ (reference sequence). After removal of 4 bases from V and 4 bases from J, the junction contained 11 bases not matched to a gene. CDR3 nucleotides: TGTGCCAGCAGCTCGCGGACTAGCGAACCCTTGAAAAACATTCAGTACTTC. Protein sequence: CASSSRTSEPLKNIQYF.

The chain joins TRBV27 to TRBJ2-5; D call uncertain. Trimming cost V 2 bases and J 5 bases, with 12 bases left between them. Looked up from germline, CDR1 is MNHEY and CDR2 is SMNVEV (reference sequence). The CDR3 runs to 14 residues. DNA for the CDR3: TGTGCCAGCAGTTTAGGCGGTATGGGGGAGACCCAGTACTTC. It translates to CASSLGGMGETQYF.

Only a few counts were recorded for this clonotype. The chain employs TRBV18 and TRBJ2-7; 12 nucleotides agree with TRBD1. Looked up from germline, CDR1 is KGHSH and CDR2 is LQKENI. V gave up 5 bases and J gave up 5 bases; unmatched junction bases: 7. This CDR3 is 15 amino acids long. CDR3 in DNA: TGTGCCAGCTCATCGAGGGGACAGGGGGCCCACGAGCAGTACTTC. Its protein is CASSSRGQGAHEQYF.

This clonotype was counted only a few times. The chain couples TRBV28 to TRBJ1-4, with D possibly TRBD1 on 5 matching bases. V was cut by 4 bases and J by 6 bases, with 15 bases left in between. The CDR3 spans 15 residues. The V gene's germline CDR1 is MDHEN and CDR2 SYDVKM. The CDR3 DNA sequence: TGTGCCAGCAGTTCCCCTGGAAGGGGATATGAAAAACTGTTTTTT. Residues: CASSSPGRGYEKLFF.

V gene TRBV5-1 combines with J gene TRBJ2-2; maybe TRBD1 (6 bases). The CDR3 totals 21 residues. Trimming shortened V by 3 bases and J by 0 bases, and 27 bases separated the two germline ends. Per the germline V gene, CDR1 is SGHRS and CDR2 is YFSETQ. The CDR3 region has the DNA TGCGCCAGCAGCTCGAGAGGGACATTACTCCTCCTTTATCCGAACACCGGGGAGCTGTTTTTT. It is translated as CASSSRGTLLLLYPNTGELFF.

The chain carries TRBV9 and TRBJ1-4; D perhaps matches TRBD1 (5 bases). V was trimmed by 0 bases and J by 5 bases, leaving 17 bases between them. Germline values: CDR1 SGDLS, CDR2 YYNGEE. The CDR3 sequence is 17 residues long. CDR3 in DNA: TGTGCCAGCAGCGTAGGTACAGGTGCAGGAGCCAATGAAAAACTGTTTTTT. Translation: CASSVGTGAGANEKLFF.

The V and J genes are TRBV15 and TRBJ1-2; 8 nucleotides line up with TRBD1. CDR1 is LNHNV and CDR2 is YYDKDF in the germline V gene (reference sequence). V dropped 3 bases and J dropped 4; count of bases not matched to a gene: 4. The CDR3 sequence is 14 residues long. The CDR3 loop reads CATSRDRETYGYTF. CDR3 sequence (DNA): TGTGCCACCAGCAGGGACAGGGAAACCTATGGCTACACCTTC.

The chain is built from TRBV3-1 and TRBJ1-4; TRBD1 is a possible D gene (5 bases). The CDR3 has 14 residues. V was shortened by 4 bases and J by 6 bases, with 12 bases between the two germline ends. Germline V gene data show CDR1 as LGHDT and CDR2 as YNNKEL (reference sequence). The CDR3 DNA follows: TGTGCCAGCAGCCTAGAGGGGACGTATGAAAAACTGTTTTTT. As protein: CASSLEGTYEKLFF.

At least ten counts were recorded for this clonotype. The gene calls are TRBV29-1 and TRBJ2-5; D is perhaps TRBD1 or TRBD2 (6 bases each). Trimming took 3 bases from V and 3 from J, leaving 8 bases between them. This CDR3 comprises 12 residues. From germline, CDR1 is SQVTM and CDR2 ANQGSEA. CDR3 sequence reads: CSVEGGEETQYF. CDR3 nucleotides: TGCAGCGTTGAGGGGGGCGAAGAGACCCAGTACTTC.